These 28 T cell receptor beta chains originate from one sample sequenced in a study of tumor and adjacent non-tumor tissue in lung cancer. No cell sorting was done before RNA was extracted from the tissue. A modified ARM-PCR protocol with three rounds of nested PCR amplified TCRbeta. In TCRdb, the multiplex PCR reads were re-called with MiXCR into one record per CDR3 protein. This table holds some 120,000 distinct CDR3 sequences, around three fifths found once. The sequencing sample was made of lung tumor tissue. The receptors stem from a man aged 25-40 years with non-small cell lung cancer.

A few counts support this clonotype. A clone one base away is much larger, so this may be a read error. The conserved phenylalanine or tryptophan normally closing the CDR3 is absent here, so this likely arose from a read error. The CDR3 loop reads CASSSRAGSYEQYL. For the CDR3, the DNA is TGTGCCAGCAGTTCCCGGGCAGGGTCCTACGAGCAGTACTTA. The J gene is TRBJ2-7, the V gene TRBV12-3 or TRBV12-4; weak D call: TRBD1 (5 bases). The V gene lost 4 bases and the J gene lost 1 base, with 11 bases spanning the gap. This CDR3 spans 14 amino acids.

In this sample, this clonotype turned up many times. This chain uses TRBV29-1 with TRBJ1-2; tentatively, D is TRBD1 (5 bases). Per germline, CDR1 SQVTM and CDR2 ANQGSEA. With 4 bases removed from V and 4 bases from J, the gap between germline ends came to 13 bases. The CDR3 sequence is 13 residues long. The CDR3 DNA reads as TGCAGCGTTGGCTGGGGCAGGAGCTATGGCTACACCTTC. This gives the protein CSVGWGRSYGYTF.

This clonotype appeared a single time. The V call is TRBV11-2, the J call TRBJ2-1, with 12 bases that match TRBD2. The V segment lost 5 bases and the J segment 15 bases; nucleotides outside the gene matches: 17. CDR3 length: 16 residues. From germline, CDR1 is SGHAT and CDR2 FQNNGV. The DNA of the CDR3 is TGTGCCAGCAGCCAGGGGCTAGCGGGAGGGTACAGTGAACTGTTCTTC. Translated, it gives CASSQGLAGGYSELFF.

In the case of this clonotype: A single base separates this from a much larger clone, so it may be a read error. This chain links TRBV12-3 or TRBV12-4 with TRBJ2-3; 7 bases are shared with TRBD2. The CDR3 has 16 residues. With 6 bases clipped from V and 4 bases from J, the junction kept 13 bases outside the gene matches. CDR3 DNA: TGTGCCAGCAGCCCCGGACGGGCGGCGGGAGCAGATACGCAGTATTTT. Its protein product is CASSPGRAAGADTQYF.

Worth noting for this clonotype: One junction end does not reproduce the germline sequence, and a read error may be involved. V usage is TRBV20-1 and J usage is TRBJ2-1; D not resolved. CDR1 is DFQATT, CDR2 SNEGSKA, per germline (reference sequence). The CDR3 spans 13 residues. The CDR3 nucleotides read TGCTGTGCTAGAGATCTCCCCTACAATGGGCGGTTCTTC. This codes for CCARDLPYNGRFF.

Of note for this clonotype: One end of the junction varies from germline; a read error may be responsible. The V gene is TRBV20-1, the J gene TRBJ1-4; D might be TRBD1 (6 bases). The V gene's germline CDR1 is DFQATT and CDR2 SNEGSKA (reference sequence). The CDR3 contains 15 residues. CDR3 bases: TGCAGTGCTAGAGACCCCAGGGGTGCTAATGAAAAACCGTTTTTT. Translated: CSARDPRGANEKPFF.

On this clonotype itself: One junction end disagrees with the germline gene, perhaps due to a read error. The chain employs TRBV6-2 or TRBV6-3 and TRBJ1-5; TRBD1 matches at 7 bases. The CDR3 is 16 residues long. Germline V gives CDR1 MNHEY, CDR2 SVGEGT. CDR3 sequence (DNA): TGTGACAGCAGGACCCCGGACAGGAGGCCTCATCATCCCCAGCATTTT. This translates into CDSRTPDRRPHHPQHF.

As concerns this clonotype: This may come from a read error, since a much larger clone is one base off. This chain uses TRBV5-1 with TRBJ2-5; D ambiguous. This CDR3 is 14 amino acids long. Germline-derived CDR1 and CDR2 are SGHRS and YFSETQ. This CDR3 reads CASTLATGSETQYF. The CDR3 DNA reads TGCGCCAGCACCTTGGCGACTGGCTCAGAGACCCAGTACTTC.

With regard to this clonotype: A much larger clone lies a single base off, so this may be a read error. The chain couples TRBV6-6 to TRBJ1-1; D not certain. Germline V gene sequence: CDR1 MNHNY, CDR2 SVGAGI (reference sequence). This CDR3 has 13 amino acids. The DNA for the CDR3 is TGTGCCAGAAGTTACCCAAATTGCAATGAAGCTTTCTTT. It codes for CARSYPNCNEAFF.

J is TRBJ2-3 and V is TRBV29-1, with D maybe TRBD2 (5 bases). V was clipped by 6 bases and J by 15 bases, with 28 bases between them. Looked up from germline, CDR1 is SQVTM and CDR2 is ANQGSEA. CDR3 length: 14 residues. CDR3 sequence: CSVRARALTDTHYF. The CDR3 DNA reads TGCAGCGTGAGGGCGCGGGCGCTCACAGATACACATTATTTT.

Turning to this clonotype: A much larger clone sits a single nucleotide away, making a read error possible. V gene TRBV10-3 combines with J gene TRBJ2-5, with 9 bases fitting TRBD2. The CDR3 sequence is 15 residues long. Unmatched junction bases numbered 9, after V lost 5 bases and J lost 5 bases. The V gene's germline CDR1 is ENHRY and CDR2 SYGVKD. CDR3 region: CAISRTSAEGETQYF. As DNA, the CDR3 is TGTGCCATCAGTAGGACTAGCGCGGAGGGGGAGACCCAGTACTTC.

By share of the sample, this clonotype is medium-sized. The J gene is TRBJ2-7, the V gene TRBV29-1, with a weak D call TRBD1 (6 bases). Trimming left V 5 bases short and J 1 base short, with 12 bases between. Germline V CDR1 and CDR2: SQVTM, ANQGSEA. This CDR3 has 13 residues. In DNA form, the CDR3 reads TGCAGCGTTCCGAAGGGGGAGTCCTACGAGCAGTACTTC. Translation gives CSVPKGESYEQYF.

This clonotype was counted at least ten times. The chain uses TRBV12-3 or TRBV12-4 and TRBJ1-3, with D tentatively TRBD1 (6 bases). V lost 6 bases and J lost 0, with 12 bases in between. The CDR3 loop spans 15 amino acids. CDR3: CASRVTGSSGNTIYF. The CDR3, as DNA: TGTGCCAGCAGGGTGACAGGTTCCTCTGGAAACACCATATATTTT.

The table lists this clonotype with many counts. The CDR3 DNA reads TGTGCCAGCAGTTACGGAGCGACACCACATTACGAGCAGTACTTC. This encodes CASSYGATPHYEQYF. V gene TRBV6-2 or TRBV6-3 combines with J gene TRBJ2-7; no definite D call. With 2 bases removed from V and 4 bases from J, the gap between germline ends came to 15 bases. Germline CDR1 and CDR2: MNHEY and SVGEGT. The CDR3 loop spans 15 amino acids.

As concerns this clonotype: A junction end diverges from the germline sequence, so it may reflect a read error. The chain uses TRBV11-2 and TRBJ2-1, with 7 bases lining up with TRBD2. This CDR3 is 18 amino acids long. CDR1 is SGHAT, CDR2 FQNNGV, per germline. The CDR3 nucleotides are TGTGTCAGCAGCTTAGGTGATAGCGGGTTTAGCTCCTACAATGAGCAGTTCTTC. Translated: CVSSLGDSGFSSYNEQFF.

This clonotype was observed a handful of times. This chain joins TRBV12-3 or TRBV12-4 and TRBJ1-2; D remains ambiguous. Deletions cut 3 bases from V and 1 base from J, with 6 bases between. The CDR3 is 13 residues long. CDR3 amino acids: CASSFLVNYGYTF. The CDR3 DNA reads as TGTGCCAGCAGTTTTTTGGTTAACTATGGCTACACCTTC.

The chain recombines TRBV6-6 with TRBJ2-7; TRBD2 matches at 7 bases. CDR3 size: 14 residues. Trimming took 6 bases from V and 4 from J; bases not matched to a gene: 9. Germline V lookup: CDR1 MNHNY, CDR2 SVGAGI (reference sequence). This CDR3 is CASSPYRGGYEQYF. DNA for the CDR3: TGTGCCAGCAGCCCCTACCGGGGAGGGTACGAGCAGTACTTC.

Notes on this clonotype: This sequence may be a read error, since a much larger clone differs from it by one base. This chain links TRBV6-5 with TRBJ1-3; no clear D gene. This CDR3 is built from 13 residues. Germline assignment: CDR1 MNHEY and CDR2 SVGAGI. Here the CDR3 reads CASSPTLGNSIYF. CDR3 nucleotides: TGTGCCAGCAGCCCCACCCTCGGAAACAGCATATATTTT.

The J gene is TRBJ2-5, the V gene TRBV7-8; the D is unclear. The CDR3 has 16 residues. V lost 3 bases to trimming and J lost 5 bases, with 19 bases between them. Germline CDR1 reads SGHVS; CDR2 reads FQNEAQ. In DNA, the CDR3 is TGTGCCAGCAGCTTCTTGGCGGCAGAGCTCTGGGAGACCCAGTACTTC. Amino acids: CASSFLAAELWETQYF. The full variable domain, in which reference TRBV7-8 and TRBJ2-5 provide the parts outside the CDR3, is GAGVSQSPRYKVAKRGQDVALRCDPISGHVSLFWYQQALGQGPEFLTYFQNEAQLDKSGLPSDRFFAERPEGSVSTLKIQRTQQEDSAVYLCASSFLAAELWETQYFGPGTRLLVL.

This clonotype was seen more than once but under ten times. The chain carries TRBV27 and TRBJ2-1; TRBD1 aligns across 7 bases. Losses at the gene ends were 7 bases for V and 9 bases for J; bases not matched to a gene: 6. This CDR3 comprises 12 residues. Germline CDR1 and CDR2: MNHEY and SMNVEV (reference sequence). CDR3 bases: TGTGCCAGCAACAGGGGCGACAGTGAGCAGTTCTTC. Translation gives CASNRGDSEQFF.

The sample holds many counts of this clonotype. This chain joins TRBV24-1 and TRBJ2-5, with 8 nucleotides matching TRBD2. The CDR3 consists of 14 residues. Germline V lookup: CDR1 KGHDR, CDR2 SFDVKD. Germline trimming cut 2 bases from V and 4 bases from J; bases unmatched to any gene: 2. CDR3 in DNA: TGTGCCACCAGTGATTCGAGCGGGGGAGAGACCCAGTACTTC. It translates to CATSDSSGGETQYF.

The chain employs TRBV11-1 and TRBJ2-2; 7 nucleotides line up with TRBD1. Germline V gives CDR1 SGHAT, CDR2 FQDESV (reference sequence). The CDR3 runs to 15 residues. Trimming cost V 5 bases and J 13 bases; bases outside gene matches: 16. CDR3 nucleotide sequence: TGTGCCAGCAGCCCAAGCCCACAGGGGACCTGCGTGCTGTTTTTT. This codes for CASSPSPQGTCVLFF.

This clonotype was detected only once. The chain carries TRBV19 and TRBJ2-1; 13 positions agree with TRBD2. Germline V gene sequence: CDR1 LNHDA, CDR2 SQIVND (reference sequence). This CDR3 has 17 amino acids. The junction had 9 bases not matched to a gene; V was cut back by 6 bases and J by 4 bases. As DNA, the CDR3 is TGTGCCAGTAGCCCGGGACTAGCGGGGCCTGGGTACAATGAGCAGTTCTTC. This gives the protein CASSPGLAGPGYNEQFF.

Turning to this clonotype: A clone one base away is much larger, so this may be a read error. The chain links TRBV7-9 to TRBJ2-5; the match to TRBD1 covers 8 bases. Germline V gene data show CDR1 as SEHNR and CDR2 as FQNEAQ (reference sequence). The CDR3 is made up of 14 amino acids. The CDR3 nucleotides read TGTGCCAGCAGCTTCGGACAGGGCCAAGAGACCCAGCACTTC. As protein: CASSFGQGQETQHF.

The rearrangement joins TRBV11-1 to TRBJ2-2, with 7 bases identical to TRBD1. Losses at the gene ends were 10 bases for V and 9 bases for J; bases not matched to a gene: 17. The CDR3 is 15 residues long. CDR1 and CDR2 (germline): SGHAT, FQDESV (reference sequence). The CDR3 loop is CANNPSPQGTRELFF. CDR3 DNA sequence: TGTGCCAACAACCCAAGCCCACAGGGGACCAGGGAGCTGTTTTTT.

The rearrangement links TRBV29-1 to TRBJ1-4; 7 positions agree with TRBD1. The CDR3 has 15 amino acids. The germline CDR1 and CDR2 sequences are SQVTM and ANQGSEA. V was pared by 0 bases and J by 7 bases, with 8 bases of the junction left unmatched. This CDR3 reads CSVEETGQWGEKLFF. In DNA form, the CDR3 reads TGCAGCGTTGAAGAGACGGGACAGTGGGGTGAAAAACTGTTTTTT.

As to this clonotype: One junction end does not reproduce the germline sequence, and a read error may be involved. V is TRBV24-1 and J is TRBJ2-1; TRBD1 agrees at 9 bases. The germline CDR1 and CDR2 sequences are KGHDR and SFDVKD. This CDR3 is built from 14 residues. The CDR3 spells CATSDVLGQGEQLF. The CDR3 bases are TGTGCCACCAGTGATGTTTTGGGACAGGGAGAGCAGCTCTTC.

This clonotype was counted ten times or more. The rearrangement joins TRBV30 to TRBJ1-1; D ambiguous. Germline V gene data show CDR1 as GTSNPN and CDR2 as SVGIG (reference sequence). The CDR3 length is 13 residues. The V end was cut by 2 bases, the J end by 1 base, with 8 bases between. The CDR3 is CAWSKGGNTEAFF. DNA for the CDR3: TGTGCCTGGAGTAAGGGCGGGAACACTGAAGCTTTCTTT. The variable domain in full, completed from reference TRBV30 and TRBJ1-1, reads SQTIHQWPATLVQPVGSPLSLECTVEGTSNPNLYWYRQAAGRGLQLLFYSVGIGQISSEVPQNLSASRPQDRQFILSSKKLLLSDSGFYLCAWSKGGNTEAFFGQGTRLTVV.